A selection of T cell receptor beta chains follows, all from one sample in a study of OX40 agonist ivuxolimab in advanced cancers. Using immunoSEQ multiplex PCR, the repertoire was profiled, and TCRdb retains in-frame clones only, with some absent. The repertoire holds tens of thousands of clones, with roughly 88% as singletons. The source was CD4+ or CD8+ T cells sorted from blood, collected in a trial of the OX40 agonist ivuxolimab. The receptors originated from an adult with an advanced solid tumor such as melanoma, head and neck, liver or kidney cancer. Each CDR3 is given with its conserved first and last residue. A D gene is named only where the DNA matches it firmly. Clone size is not always given. Where it is, it says once, few, many or a class for expanded clones.

. | TRBJ2-7 | few | TRBV7-9 | 16 | TGTGCCAGCAGCTTAACCGGTCAGGGAAGTGGCTACGAGCAGTACTTC | CASSLTGQGSGYEQYF
. | TRBJ2-3 | . | TRBV9 | 13 | TGTGCCAGCAGCGTAAGGGGGGGAGATACGCAGTATTTT | CASSVRGGDTQYF
TRBD2 | TRBJ2-5 | . | TRBV4-1 | 16 | TGCGCCAGCAGCCGCGGGACTAGCGGGAGTGGTGTGACCCAGTACTTC | CASSRGTSGSGVTQYF
TRBD2 | TRBJ2-1 | . | TRBV11-3 | 15 | TGTGCCAGCAGTTCTAGCGGGGGAGTTTACAATGAGCAGTTCTTC | CASSSSGGVYNEQFF
TRBD1 | TRBJ2-5 | . | TRBV7-9 | 14 | TGTGCCAGCAGCACAGGACAGGGCGGAGAGACCCAGTACTTC | CASSTGQGGETQYF
. | TRBJ2-5 | . | TRBV5-1 | 15 | TGCGCCAGCAGCACGCAAGGGGGGGGTCAAGAGACCCAGTACTTC | CASSTQGGGQETQYF
. | TRBJ2-7 | . | TRBV6-5 | 15 | TGTGCCAGCAGCGCCGCGGCGGCCAGGCCGGGCGAGCAGTACTTC | CASSAAAARPGEQYF
TRBD1 | TRBJ1-2 | . | TRBV28 | 14 | TGTGCCAGCAGGCAACAGGGGGATAGGTATGGCTACACCTTC | CASRQQGDRYGYTF
. | TRBJ2-7 | . | TRBV5-4 | 14 | TGTGCCAGCAGCAAATCGGGACAAGTCTACGAGCAGTACTTC | CASSKSGQVYEQYF
. | TRBJ1-1 | . | TRBV6-1 | 14 | TGTGCCAGCAGTGTAAACAGAGTGAACACTGAAGCTTTCTTT | CASSVNRVNTEAFF
. | TRBJ2-1 | . | TRBV11-2 | 17 | TGTGCCAGCAGCTCCCATCGTGGTGGGCCCTTTAACAATGAGCAGTTCTTC | CASSSHRGGPFNNEQFF
. | TRBJ2-1 | few | TRBV4-1 | 19 | TGCGCCAGCAGCCAAGATGGGGGGGGCGGGCAAGGGTCGCGCAATGAGCAGTTCTTC | CASSQDGGGGQGSRNEQFF
TRBD1 | TRBJ2-7 | . | TRBV13 | 17 | TGTGCCAGCAGCTCCCGACAGGGGTACTCCTTAGTCGACGAGCAGTACTTC | CASSSRQGYSLVDEQYF
. | TRBJ2-5 | . | TRBV19 | 13 | TGTGCCAGTAGTATAGTACTTTATGAGACCCAGTACTTC | CASSIVLYETQYF
TRBD1 | TRBJ2-3 | few | TRBV7-8 | 16 | TGTGCCAGCAGCCCGGGACAGGATTATGGCACAGATACGCAGTATTTT | CASSPGQDYGTDTQYF
TRBD2 | TRBJ2-1 | . | TRBV11-2 | 16 | TGTGCCAGCAGCTTAGTCAGGGCTAGCGGGAGGAGTGAGCAGTTCTTC | CASSLVRASGRSEQFF
TRBD1 | TRBJ2-1 | . | TRBV7-2 | 16 | TGTGCCAGCAGCTTAGGGTCGTGGACAGGGGAATATGAGCAGTTCTTC | CASSLGSWTGEYEQFF
TRBD2 | TRBJ2-3 | . | TRBV2 | 15 | TGTGCCAGCGCAGATTGGGGACTAGACACAGATACGCAGTATTTT | CASADWGLDTDTQYF
TRBD1 | TRBJ1-1 | . | TRBV19 | 14 | TGTGCCAGTAGTCCAGGGACAGGGGACACTGAAGCTTTCTTT | CASSPGTGDTEAFF
. | TRBJ1-3 | . | TRBV5-4 | 13 | TGTGCCAGCAGCCCGGGCTCTGGAAACACCATATATTTT | CASSPGSGNTIYF
. | TRBJ1-2 | . | TRBV7-8 | 16 | TGTGCCAGCAGCTTAGGGGACAACAGGGTGTATTATGGCTACACCTTC | CASSLGDNRVYYGYTF
. | TRBJ1-5 | . | TRBV19 | 14 | TGTGCCAGTAGTCCGTTCGGGGGGGATCAGCCCCAGCATTTT | CASSPFGGDQPQHF
TRBD2 | TRBJ2-3 | once | TRBV7-9 | 15 | TGTGCCAGCAGCCCGACTAGCGGGATTTCAGATACGCAGTATTTT | CASSPTSGISDTQYF
TRBD2 | TRBJ2-3 | . | TRBV5-5 | 14 | TGTGCCAGCAGACGAACTAGCGGTCCAGATACGCAGTATTTT | CASRRTSGPDTQYF
. | TRBJ1-5 | . | TRBV28 | 12 | TGTGCCAGCAACTCCTTCAATCAGCCCCAGCATTTT | CASNSFNQPQHF
. | TRBJ1-1 | once | TRBV28 | 12 | TGTGCCAGCAACAGCCAGGAGACTGAAGCTTTCTTT | CASNSQETEAFF
. | TRBJ2-2 | . | TRBV10-3 | 15 | TGTGCCATCACAGAGAGTACTTATGACTCCGGGGAGCTGTTTTTT | CAITESTYDSGELFF
. | TRBJ1-3 | . | TRBV28 | 14 | TGTGCCAGCAACCTGCCCGCTCTGGGAAACACCATATATTTT | CASNLPALGNTIYF
. | TRBJ2-2 | . | TRBV7-2 | 15 | TGTGCCAGCCGTCCGAGACTAGGGAACACCGGGGAGCTGTTTTTT | CASRPRLGNTGELFF
. | TRBJ2-1 | . | TRBV11-1 | 15 | TGTGCCAGCAGCTTCTCATTAAGCTCCTACAATGAGCAGTTCTTC | CASSFSLSSYNEQFF
. | TRBJ1-1 | . | TRBV19 | 14 | TGTGCCAGTAGCTACGGGGGAATAAGCACTGAAGCTTTCTTT | CASSYGGISTEAFF
TRBD1 | TRBJ1-5 | . | TRBV19 | 15 | TGTGCCAGTAGCGCAGGGACAGGGGGCTTTCAGCCCCAGCATTTT | CASSAGTGGFQPQHF
TRBD1 | TRBJ2-3 | . | TRBV5-6 | 14 | TGTGCCAGCAGCTTGCGGCAGGGGGAGGATACGCAGTATTTT | CASSLRQGEDTQYF
. | TRBJ2-1 | . | TRBV27 | 14 | TGTGCCAGCAGTTTCGGGGGCAGATACAATGAGCAGTTCTTC | CASSFGGRYNEQFF
. | TRBJ2-7 | . | TRBV5-1 | 16 | TGCGCCAGCAGCCCCGAGTTGGGCACTCTAACCTACGAGCAGTACTTC | CASSPELGTLTYEQYF
. | TRBJ2-3 | . | TRBV19 | 15 | TGTGCCAGTAGTCCAACCTCCTGGAGCGCAGATACGCAGTATTTT | CASSPTSWSADTQYF
. | TRBJ2-1 | . | TRBV28 | 15 | TGTGCCAGCAAGGACCACTACCTACCCTACAATGAGCAGTTCTTC | CASKDHYLPYNEQFF
TRBD1 | TRBJ2-1 | . | TRBV15 | 15 | TGTGCCACCAGCGGTGACAGGGGGCAAAGGGATGAGCAGTTCTTC | CATSGDRGQRDEQFF
. | TRBJ2-2 | . | TRBV9 | 15 | TGTGCCAGCAGCTTCGAGGGGGAGGGCACCGGGGAGCTGTTTTTT | CASSFEGEGTGELFF
. | TRBJ2-7 | . | TRBV4-3 | 14 | TGCGCCAGCAGCCAAGGGCGGAACTCCTACGAGCAGTACTTC | CASSQGRNSYEQYF
. | TRBJ2-1 | . | TRBV7-9 | 15 | TGTGCCAGCAGCCCAGTGCTGAGCTCCTACAATGAGCAGTTCTTC | CASSPVLSSYNEQFF
TRBD2 | TRBJ2-7 | . | TRBV27 | 17 | TGTGCCAGCAGCACCGCTGGGATAGCGGGAATTGAAAACGAGCAGTACTTC | CASSTAGIAGIENEQYF
. | TRBJ2-1 | once | TRBV10-3 | 14 | TGTGCCATCAGTGAGGACGGGAGAGGAAATGAGCAGTTCTTC | CAISEDGRGNEQFF
. | TRBJ1-1 | . | TRBV30 | 13 | TGTGCCTGGAGCCGGGGCTTAGGGGCTGAAGCTTTCTTT | CAWSRGLGAEAFF
. | TRBJ1-4 | . | TRBV5-1 | 15 | TGCGCCAGCAGCTTGGAAAGGGGGACTGAAGAAAAACTGTTTTTT | CASSLERGTEEKLFF
. | TRBJ2-3 | . | TRBV4-1 | 13 | TGCGCCAGCAGCCCCTTACACCTAGATACGCAGTATTTT | CASSPLHLDTQYF